This T cell receptor (beta chain) stems from a study of identical twins. Study findings and constraints: Invariant MAIT and iNKT cells may have partly biased zero-insertion analyses. Models, which agreed with sharing between unrelated individuals, nonetheless underestimated the out-of-frame TCR alpha sharing seen in monozygotic twins.

The germline gives CDR1 SEHNR, CDR2 FQNEAQ (reference sequence). The CDR3 extends over 16 amino acids. V was clipped by 2 bases and J by 6 bases; unmatched bases: 6. TCRdb analysed the 5' RACE reads with MiXCR anew, one entry per CDR3 protein. Of 300,000 to 400,000 distinct CDR3 sequences in the sample, approximately 9.1% were seen once. This clonotype came up a few times. Its target is unknown. The chain carries TRBV7-9 and TRBJ2-7; TRBD2 matches at 14 bases. The sequenced sample was naive T cells sorted from blood. This sequence originates from a woman between 50 and 59 years old in good health. CDR3 DNA sequence: TGTGCCAGCAGCTTAACCACGGGACTAGCGGGAGTCGAGCAGTACTTC. Protein product: CASSLTTGLAGVEQYF.